Below, 23 T cell receptor beta chains from the same sample are listed, as sequenced in a study of blood T cell repertoires in COVID-19. The protocol was immunoSEQ multiplex PCR, while the TCRdb copy is restricted to in-frame clones and leaves out a portion. The sample has just over 25,000 clones, roughly 88% seen once. The sequencing input was peripheral blood. These receptors were obtained from a human donor in a cohort sampled during active COVID-19.

The J gene is TRBJ2-5, the V gene TRBV3-1 (or the pseudogene TRBV3-2), with 13 nucleotides matching TRBD2. In germline, CDR1 is LGHDT, CDR2 YNNKEL (reference sequence). V lost 4 bases, J lost 2 bases, and 4 bases stayed unmatched. The CDR3 covers 16 residues. The DNA of the CDR3 is TGTGCCAGCAGCCGAATGGGACTAGCGGGGCAAGAGACCCAGTACTTC. It yields the protein CASSRMGLAGQETQYF.

The rearrangement uses TRBV9 and TRBJ2-3, with TRBD1 as a possible D gene (6 bases). CDR3 size: 13 residues. V gave up 2 bases and J gave up 8 bases, with 12 bases separating them. Germline values: CDR1 SGDLS, CDR2 YYNGEE. The CDR3 reads CASSVTTGSTQYF. CDR3 coding DNA: TGTGCCAGCAGCGTCACCACAGGGAGTACGCAGTATTTT.

The chain has TRBV7-2 and TRBJ2-1; tentatively, D is TRBD1 (5 bases). Trimming pared 0 bases from V and 6 bases from J, leaving 12 bases between. Germline assignment: CDR1 SGHTA and CDR2 FQGNSA. The CDR3 runs 15 residues. The CDR3 nucleotides read TGTGCCAGCAGCTTAGCAGGACATTACTCCAATGAGCAGTTCTTC. As protein: CASSLAGHYSNEQFF.

DNA of the CDR3: TGTGCCAGCAGTGAAGTCCGGGCAGGGGGACAAGAGACCCAGTACTTC. Translating gives CASSEVRAGGQETQYF. The genes are TRBV2 and TRBJ2-5, with 7 positions matching TRBD1. This CDR3 contains 16 residues. Germline V CDR1 and CDR2: SNHLY, FYNNEI. The V gene end was trimmed by 1 base and the J gene end by 2 bases; junction bases not matched to a gene: 7. Supplemented by reference TRBV2 and TRBJ2-5, the full variable domain reads EPEVTQTPSHQVTQMGQEVILRCVPISNHLYFYWYRQILGQKVEFLVSFYNNEISEKSEIFDDQFSVERPDGSNFTLKIRSTKLEDSAMYFCASSEVRAGGQETQYFGPGTRLLVL.

The CDR3 protein is CASSPRDRGIEQYF. CDR3 DNA sequence: TGTGCCAGCTCACCCAGGGACAGGGGAATCGAGCAGTACTTC. The chain joins TRBV18 to TRBJ2-7; TRBD1 matches at 10 bases. Germline trimming cut 3 bases from V and 6 bases from J; bases unmatched to any gene: 5. The CDR3 totals 14 residues. The germline V gene encodes CDR1 KGHSH and CDR2 LQKENI.

This chain connects TRBV5-8 to TRBJ2-5, with 9 bases identical to TRBD1. The CDR3 consists of 17 residues. The germline V gene has CDR1 SGHTS and CDR2 YDEGEE. V dropped 3 bases and J dropped 0; count of bases not matched to a gene: 9. CDR3 in amino acids: CASSSGQGVGYQETQYF. CDR3 DNA: TGTGCCAGCAGCTCGGGACAGGGTGTGGGGTACCAAGAGACCCAGTACTTC.

This chain links TRBV28 with TRBJ2-1; possible D gene TRBD1, 5 bases. The CDR3 is 16 amino acids. Trimming stripped 2 bases from V and 7 bases from J, with 18 bases between. CDR1 and CDR2 (germline): MDHEN, SYDVKM. The CDR3 region is CASSLTGSTGRNEQFF. The CDR3, as DNA: TGTGCCAGCAGTTTAACGGGTTCAACAGGAAGGAATGAGCAGTTCTTC.

The chain uses TRBV7-9 and TRBJ2-7; TRBD1 aligns across 7 bases. V shed 1 base and J 3 bases; nucleotides not matched to a gene: 3. This CDR3 has 14 residues. The germline gives CDR1 SEHNR, CDR2 FQNEAQ (reference sequence). CDR3 sequence reads: CASSLGQGFYEQYF. CDR3 nucleotide sequence: TGTGCCAGCAGCTTAGGACAGGGATTCTACGAGCAGTACTTC.

The chain links TRBV5-4 to TRBJ2-2; D might be TRBD2 (5 bases). The CDR3 is 16 residues long. Germline CDR1 SGHNT, CDR2 YYREEE (reference sequence). V lost 2 bases and J 1 base, leaving 12 bases between the germline ends. The CDR3 spells CASSLGSSGNTGELFF. In DNA form, the CDR3 reads TGTGCCAGCAGCTTAGGTTCCAGCGGGAACACCGGGGAGCTGTTTTTT.

The chain employs TRBV6-5 and TRBJ1-2, with 8 bases lining up with TRBD1. The CDR3 runs 14 residues. CDR1 MNHEY and CDR2 SVGAGI come from the germline V gene. Trimming took 6 bases from V and 4 from J; bases not matched to a gene: 7. CDR3 in DNA: TGTGCCAGCAGACCGAACAGGGGGAGCTATGGCTACACCTTC. Amino acid sequence: CASRPNRGSYGYTF.

The V and J genes are TRBV19 and TRBJ2-7; TRBD1 aligns across 7 bases. Per the germline V gene, CDR1 is LNHDA and CDR2 is SQIVND (reference sequence). J was trimmed by 2 bases and V by 3 bases; bases with no gene match: 10. The CDR3 loop spans 16 amino acids. Here the CDR3 reads CASSIGLGTETYEQYF. As DNA, the CDR3 is TGTGCCAGTAGTATCGGATTGGGGACAGAGACCTACGAGCAGTACTTC. The full variable domain, in which reference TRBV19 and TRBJ2-7 provide the parts outside the CDR3, is DGGITQSPKYLFRKEGQNVTLSCEQNLNHDAMYWYRQDPGQGLRLIYYSQIVNDFQKGDIAEGYSVSREKKESFPLTVTSAQKNPTAFYLCASSIGLGTETYEQYFGPGTRLTVT.

This clone has just a few counts. CDR3 bases: TGTGCCAGCCAACAGCTGAACACTGAAGCTTTCTTT. It codes for CASQQLNTEAFF. The chain uses TRBV19 and TRBJ1-1; D remains unclear. The CDR3 is 12 amino acids. The V end was cut by 9 bases, the J end by 0 bases, with 8 bases between. Germline CDR1 reads LNHDA; CDR2 reads SQIVND (reference sequence).

The chain couples TRBV6-6 to TRBJ2-2; D unresolved. Germline V gives CDR1 MNHNY, CDR2 SVGAGI (reference sequence). The CDR3 is made up of 11 amino acids. V lost 6 bases, J lost 4 bases, and 3 bases lay in between. CDR3 DNA: TGTGCCAGCAGCTTCACCGGGGAGCTGTTTTTT. This codes for CASSFTGELFF.

The J gene is TRBJ2-2, the V gene TRBV29-1; D is ambiguous. With 7 bases removed from V and 0 bases from J, the gap between germline ends came to 15 bases. Per the germline V gene, CDR1 is SQVTM and CDR2 is ANQGSEA. The CDR3 contains 15 residues. The CDR3: CSGCVICANTGELFF. CDR3 nucleotide sequence: TGCAGCGGCTGCGTTATTTGCGCGAACACCGGGGAGCTGTTTTTT.

This clone was seen a few times. V is TRBV6-1 and J is TRBJ2-1; 7 nucleotides match TRBD1. Trimming removed 1 base from V and 7 bases from J; junction bases left unmatched: 7. From germline, CDR1 is MNHNS and CDR2 SASEGT. The CDR3 extends over 15 amino acids. The CDR3 is CASSEGRGNKNEQFF. Written as DNA, the CDR3 is TGTGCCAGCAGTGAAGGCAGGGGGAACAAAAATGAGCAGTTCTTC.

The chain links TRBV6-5 to TRBJ1-2; 11 bases align to TRBD1. V shed 2 bases and J 3 bases; nucleotides not matched to a gene: 5. The V gene's germline CDR1 is MNHEY and CDR2 SVGAGI. The CDR3 sequence is 16 residues long. CDR3 region: CASSYPRTGGDYGYTF. In DNA form, the CDR3 reads TGTGCCAGCAGTTACCCTAGGACAGGGGGCGACTATGGCTACACCTTC.

This rearrangement joins TRBV7-2 to TRBJ2-3, with 7 positions matching TRBD2. This CDR3 region has 14 residues. Germline V gene sequence: CDR1 SGHTA, CDR2 FQGNSA. Trimming at V came to 5 bases and at J to 6 bases, leaving 8 bases not matched to a gene. The CDR3: CASSATLRGDTQYF. CDR3 bases: TGTGCCAGCAGCGCAACCTTGCGGGGGGATACGCAGTATTTT.

The gene calls are TRBV27 and TRBJ1-5; 8 nucleotides agree with TRBD1. The J segment lost 12 bases and the V segment lost 10 bases, leaving 11 bases of the junction unmatched. The CDR3 consists of 12 residues. Germline V CDR1 and CDR2: MNHEY, SMNVEV (reference sequence). CDR3: CATHPGQGYQHF. The CDR3 bases are TGTGCCACCCACCCCGGACAGGGCTACCAGCATTTT.

The rearrangement links TRBV9 to TRBJ2-7, with 13 bases aligning to TRBD2. Germline V gene lookup returns CDR1 SGDLS and CDR2 YYNGEE. Trimming removed 4 bases from V and 6 bases from J; junction bases left unmatched: 7. CDR3 length equals 15 residues. For the CDR3, the DNA is TGTGCCAGCAGCATCGGGACTAGCGGGACGAGCGAGCAGTACTTC. Protein: CASSIGTSGTSEQYF.

This clone came up once. This chain connects TRBV5-1 to TRBJ1-1; TRBD1 matches 12 bases. V lost 4 bases to trimming and J lost 7 bases; unmatched junction nucleotides: 8. The length of the CDR3 is 15 residues. The V gene's germline CDR1 is SGHRS and CDR2 YFSETQ. The CDR3 reads CASSPGTGGAGEAFF. Here the CDR3 DNA reads TGCGCCAGCAGCCCCGGGACAGGGGGCGCTGGTGAAGCTTTCTTT. The whole variable domain, filled in from reference TRBV5-1 and TRBJ1-1, reads KAGVTQTPRYLIKTRGQQVTLSCSPISGHRSVSWYQQTPGQGLQFLFEYFSETQRNKGNFPGRFSGRQFSNSRSEMNVSTLELGDSALYLCASSPGTGGAGEAFFGQGTRLTVV.

The J gene is TRBJ1-2, the V gene TRBV3-1 (or the pseudogene TRBV3-2); D gene uncertain. The V and J ends lost 0 bases and 5 bases respectively, with 7 bases between them. The germline CDR1 and CDR2 sequences are LGHDT and YNNKEL (reference sequence). This CDR3 has 13 residues. For the CDR3, the DNA is TGTGCCAGCAGCCAAGAAGACACTTATGGCTACACCTTC. Translating it yields CASSQEDTYGYTF.

V is TRBV7-8 and J is TRBJ2-7; D is perhaps TRBD1 (6 bases). V was cut by 6 bases and J by 3 bases, with 15 bases left in between. This CDR3 has 14 amino acids. Germline V gene lookup returns CDR1 SGHVS and CDR2 FQNEAQ. CDR3 bases: TGTGCCAGCAGAACCGGGACAAGCGACTACGAGCAGTACTTC. Its translation: CASRTGTSDYEQYF.

This clone was seen only once. The J gene is TRBJ2-2, the V gene TRBV5-1; perhaps TRBD2 as D (6 bases). CDR1 and CDR2 (germline): SGHRS, YFSETQ. Deletions cut 4 bases from V and 1 base from J, with 11 bases between. The CDR3 has 15 amino acids. This CDR3 reads CASSGGDWNTGELFF. CDR3 nucleotide sequence: TGCGCCAGCAGCGGCGGGGACTGGAACACCGGGGAGCTGTTTTTT.